This TCR beta chain came from a study of neurological immune-mediated disorders (dated by TCRdb to between 2018 and 2021). For the study in its entirety: Among the approximately 35 multiple sclerosis patients, relapsing-remitting MS accounted for approximately 31 and secondary progressive MS accounted for 3. Using UMI-based sequencing, the study compared peripheral blood TCR-beta repertoires from patients with HTLV-I-associated myelopathy (HAM/TSP), patients with multiple sclerosis, and healthy controls. Alongside PBMC samples, the set of 106 TCR-beta libraries contained longitudinal samples, technical triplicates, and paired CD4+ and CD8+ T-cell subsets that had been sorted. Of the 65 to 70 subjects in the cohort, about 14 were HAM/TSP patients, 34 were multiple sclerosis patients, and 20 were healthy controls. The investigation overall reported the following: Across subjects, expanded clones never shared an identical CDR3 amino acid sequence, which suggests that the TCR-beta repertoires in every group were private. The highest TCR clonal expansion was observed in HAM/TSP patients, whereas the lowest was observed in MS patients, even when compared with healthy controls. Repertoires from 18 of 34 MS patients were grouped by phylogenetic analysis into a cluster of related CDR3 sequences, suggesting a possible repertoire-level signature. The MS cluster was not associated with any clinical or MRI features, and the authors stated that larger cohorts are needed.

cDNA was synthesized by template-switch 5'RACE using a primer with a 10-nucleotide random unique molecular identifier that tagged each TCR transcript. Each sequencing run produced over 180 million TCR-beta sequences covering 15-18 subjects. The RNeasy kit was used for extraction of total RNA. The KAPA Real-time Library Amplification kit was used to amplify TCR-beta VDJ regions with primers for the TCR constant region and the 5'RACE anchor. A first PCR added sample indexes and Illumina adaptors, after which a second PCR increased the library yield. After purification with Ampure beads, the TCR product of roughly 650 bp was size-selected on a 2% E-gel SizeSelection system. Library quality was checked on a Bioanalyzer, concentration was measured with Qubit, and libraries were quantified with the Kapa Library Quantification kit before pooling. Libraries were sequenced paired-end 2 x 150 bp on an Illumina HiSeq 2500. To increase sequence diversity, about 23-30% phiX was spiked into each library pool. On the study's bioinformatics: The UMI-based MiGEC pipeline processed quality-filtered reads and removed over 75% of raw TCR sequences during error correction. IMGT germline references were used for alignment of VDJ genes, and clonotypes were defined by a unique CDR3 amino acid sequence together with V-J genes. Clonal expansion, Shannon diversity and CDR3 relatedness (CalcPairwiseDistances, ClusterSamples) were evaluated with VDJtools, and phylogenetic trees were built with CLCbio workbench. Clones with at least 8 unique UMIs were defined as expanded, with this threshold being based on coefficient-of-variation modelling across technical triplicates. Using fastp at Q25 and MiXCR, TCRdb reprocessed the public reads and kept productive beta chains. Rows with one shared CDR3 protein collapse into an entry with the most common genes and DNA. The V and J calls here are based on TCRdb, not the publication. This sample gives 50,000 or so distinct CDR3 sequences in total; about 3.7% of them show up just once. The top ten hold about 5.4% of the sample.

The junction shows trimming of 3 bases on V and 2 bases on J, and the gene matches do not reach 7 bases of it. There are 16 amino acids in the CDR3, from cysteine to phenylalanine inclusive. The CDR3 DNA has 48 bases and is translated from base 1. CDR1 and CDR2 are drawn from the germline V gene: MGHRA, YSYEKL. Unsorted PBMC libraries were generated from 2 million PBMCs stored in RNAlater at -80 °C until RNA extraction. Multiple sclerosis patients were enrolled in a US clinical protocol evaluating disease progression by magnetic resonance imaging. PBMCs were separated from peripheral blood using Ficoll-Hypaque density gradient centrifugation and then cryopreserved in liquid nitrogen. In its sample, this clonotype was seen many times. What antigen it recognizes has not been identified. No much larger clone exists at a distance of one base, and base qualities are not known.

Recombination linked TRBV4-1 to TRBJ1-3, with 7 middle bases fitting TRBD1. The material sequenced was PBMCs. The TCR originated in a man aged 35 to 55 with multiple sclerosis. The DNA sequence is given as TGCGCCAGCAGCCAGACCCCCGGGACAGCTGGAAACACCATATATTTT. Its translation is CASSQTPGTAGNTIYF.